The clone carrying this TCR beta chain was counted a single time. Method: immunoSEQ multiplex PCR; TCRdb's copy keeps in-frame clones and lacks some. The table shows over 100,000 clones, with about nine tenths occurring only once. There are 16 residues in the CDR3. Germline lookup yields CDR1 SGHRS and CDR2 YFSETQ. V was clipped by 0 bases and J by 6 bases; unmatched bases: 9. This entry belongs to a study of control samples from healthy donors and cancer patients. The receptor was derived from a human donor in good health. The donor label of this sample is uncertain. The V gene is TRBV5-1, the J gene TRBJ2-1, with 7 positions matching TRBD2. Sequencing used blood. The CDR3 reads CASSLAGGGDGNEQFF. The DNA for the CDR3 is TGCGCCAGCAGCTTGGCCGGGGGAGGGGATGGCAATGAGCAGTTCTTC.